Listed here is a single T cell receptor beta chain. Every bit of the isolated RNA underwent reverse transcription, so sequencing read expressed TCRB transcripts. TCRdb's table, derived via immunoSEQ multiplex PCR, lists solely in-frame clones and lacks some. Here the sample spans about 930,000 clones, 15% to 20% being singletons. Germline lookup yields CDR1 LNHDA and CDR2 SQIVND (reference sequence). V was cut by 4 bases and J by 0 bases, with 6 bases left in between. This CDR3 has 14 residues. This entry comes from a study of beta chain features in type 1 diabetes. Sequenced sample: naive CD4+ T cells from blood. The TCR comes from a woman younger than 30 in good health. This sequence joins TRBV19 and TRBJ2-2, with D unclear. As DNA, the CDR3 is TGTGCCAGTAGTACTCGGGCGAACACCGGGGAGCTGTTTTTT. The encoded protein is CASSTRANTGELFF.